Each of the 21 T cell receptor beta chains below was sequenced from the same sample in a study of blood T cell repertoires in COVID-19. Repertoires were generated with immunoSEQ multiplex PCR, while TCRdb's copy carries only in-frame clones and drops some. This sample carries around 50,000 clones, about 89% of them seen once, and the ten largest clones take 16%. The specimen was peripheral blood. These receptors all stem from a man aged 60 to 69 with active or convalescent COVID-19.

The CDR3: CASRGQGTRHYEQYF. As DNA, the CDR3 is TGTGCCAGCAGGGGTCAGGGGACCCGGCACTACGAGCAGTACTTC. The chain employs TRBV3-1 (or the pseudogene TRBV3-2) and TRBJ2-7, with a possible D match to TRBD1 (6 bases). The CDR3 sequence is 15 residues long. Trimming removed 6 bases at V and 3 bases at J, with 18 bases between. Per the germline V gene, CDR1 is LGHDT and CDR2 is YNNKEL (reference sequence).

This clone has only a few counts. The chain uses TRBV6-2 or TRBV6-3 and TRBJ2-7, with D possibly matching TRBD1 (6 bases). The ends were cut back, 2 bases at V and 0 bases at J, with 8 bases in the middle. Germline values: CDR1 MNHEY, CDR2 SVGEGT. CDR3 length: 14 residues. This chain's CDR3 is CASSYRDNSYEQYF. The CDR3 DNA follows: TGTGCCAGCAGTTACCGGGACAACTCCTACGAGCAGTACTTC.

In its sample, this clone was seen once. The CDR3: CASSQGTVNQPQHF. In DNA, the CDR3 is TGCGCCAGCAGCCAAGGGACAGTGAATCAGCCCCAGCATTTT. The chain uses TRBV5-1 and TRBJ1-5; 7 bases align to TRBD1. The V gene's germline CDR1 is SGHRS and CDR2 YFSETQ. CDR3 length: 14 amino acids. V lost 4 bases, J lost 4 bases, and 5 bases stayed unmatched. Filled out from reference TRBV5-1 and TRBJ1-5, the complete variable domain reads KAGVTQTPRYLIKTRGQQVTLSCSPISGHRSVSWYQQTPGQGLQFLFEYFSETQRNKGNFPGRFSGRQFSNSRSEMNVSTLELGDSALYLCASSQGTVNQPQHFGDGTRLSIL.

The rearrangement uses TRBV9 and TRBJ2-6, with D hard to call. The V end lost 0 bases, the J end lost 0 bases, and 10 bases lay between the germline ends. CDR1 and CDR2 (germline): SGDLS, YYNGEE. This CDR3 is 17 amino acids long. CDR3 nucleotides: TGTGCCAGCAGCGTAGGGCAGACTGGCTCTGGGGCCAACGTCCTGACTTTC. Amino acid sequence: CASSVGQTGSGANVLTF.

This rearrangement joins TRBV7-2 to TRBJ2-3; unclear D gene. The CDR3 sequence is 15 residues long. V was shortened by 1 base and J by 0 bases, with 8 bases between the two germline ends. The germline CDR1 and CDR2 sequences are SGHTA and FQGNSA. CDR3 in DNA: TGTGCCAGCAGCTTAGATTACGGTAGCACAGATACGCAGTATTTT. The encoded protein is CASSLDYGSTDTQYF.

This clone was seen only once. V usage is TRBV12-3 or TRBV12-4 and J usage is TRBJ2-7; weak D call: TRBD1 (6 bases). Trimming stripped 6 bases from V and 5 bases from J, with 11 bases between. The CDR3 has 12 residues. CDR3 residues: CASSSGVDEQYF. The DNA for the CDR3 is TGTGCCAGCAGCTCAGGGGTCGACGAGCAGTACTTC.

This chain connects TRBV28 to TRBJ1-4; TRBD1 is a possible D gene (5 bases). CDR1 and CDR2 from the germline V gene are MDHEN and SYDVKM. V shed 4 bases and J shed 4 bases, with 10 bases lying between them. The CDR3 has 14 residues. Written as DNA, the CDR3 is TGTGCCAGCAGTTCGGGACTCATTAATGAAAAACTGTTTTTT. It is translated as CASSSGLINEKLFF.

This clone occurred a few times. Here the CDR3 DNA reads TGTGCCAGCAGCGTTAGCCGGGTGCAAAATGAGCAGTTCTTC. Residues: CASSVSRVQNEQFF. This rearrangement joins TRBV11-1 to TRBJ2-1; D is undetermined. Deletions cut 5 bases from V and 7 bases from J, with 15 bases between. This CDR3 comprises 14 residues. The germline gives CDR1 SGHAT, CDR2 FQDESV (reference sequence).

The sample holds one count of this clone. The chain has TRBV19 and TRBJ1-1; TRBD1 aligns across 9 bases. The germline gives CDR1 LNHDA, CDR2 SQIVND (reference sequence). The J segment lost 5 bases and the V segment lost 4 bases, leaving 5 bases of the junction unmatched. The CDR3 has 14 residues. CDR3 loop: CASSTPGQGTEAFF. The CDR3 DNA follows: TGTGCCAGTAGTACCCCGGGACAGGGAACTGAAGCTTTCTTT. The entire variable domain, with the rest obtained from reference TRBV19 and TRBJ1-1, is as follows: DGGITQSPKYLFRKEGQNVTLSCEQNLNHDAMYWYRQDPGQGLRLIYYSQIVNDFQKGDIAEGYSVSREKKESFPLTVTSAQKNPTAFYLCASSTPGQGTEAFFGQGTRLTVV.

This clone was seen once. The J gene is TRBJ1-1, the V gene TRBV9; 8 bases are shared with TRBD1. This CDR3 contains 17 residues. The V segment lost 2 bases and the J segment 0 bases; nucleotides outside the gene matches: 9. Germline loops: CDR1 SGDLS, CDR2 YYNGEE. The CDR3 DNA reads TGTGCCAGCAGCGTTGGACAGGGAAACTTTATGAACACTGAAGCTTTCTTT. It encodes CASSVGQGNFMNTEAFF.

The chain carries TRBV24-1 and TRBJ1-3; D unclear. CDR1 is KGHDR, CDR2 SFDVKD, per germline. V gave up 3 bases and J gave up 0 bases, with 14 bases separating them. The CDR3 consists of 17 residues. The CDR3 sequence: CATSDAEGVNSGNTIYF. CDR3 sequence (DNA): TGTGCCACCAGTGATGCGGAGGGCGTTAACTCTGGAAACACCATATATTTT.

This clone was detected a few times. The J gene is TRBJ1-6, the V gene TRBV10-3, with D possibly matching TRBD1 (5 bases). The CDR3 contains 14 residues. In germline, CDR1 is ENHRY, CDR2 SYGVKD. V was pared by 0 bases and J by 7 bases, with 7 bases between. The CDR3 DNA is TGTGCCATCAGTGAGTCAGGGGCCAATTCACCCCTCCACTTT. Translated, it gives CAISESGANSPLHF.

The chain recombines TRBV5-1 with TRBJ1-1; D is unclear. The CDR3 is made up of 12 amino acids. Trimming removed 1 base at V and 7 bases at J, with 8 bases between. CDR1 is SGHRS, CDR2 YFSETQ, per germline. In nucleotides, the CDR3 is TGCGCCAGCAGCTTGTTGTCAGGTGAAGCTTTCTTT. Translated, it gives CASSLLSGEAFF.

The rearrangement uses TRBV6-6 and TRBJ1-1, with a possible D match to TRBD1 (6 bases). CDR1 MNHNY and CDR2 SVGAGI come from the germline V gene (reference sequence). This CDR3 has 14 residues. Trimming took 7 bases from V and 4 from J, leaving 16 bases between them. CDR3: CASNLALGGTEAFF. The CDR3 bases are TGTGCCAGCAATCTTGCGTTAGGGGGCACTGAAGCTTTCTTT.

The chain carries TRBV11-2 and TRBJ1-1, with TRBD1 as a possible D gene (6 bases). V was trimmed by 3 bases and J by 1 base, leaving 21 bases between them. The CDR3 extends over 18 amino acids. The germline V gene has CDR1 SGHAT and CDR2 FQNNGV. The CDR3 loop reads CASSFGFLDSQPNTEAFF. The DNA for the CDR3 is TGTGCCAGCAGCTTCGGTTTTTTGGACAGCCAACCGAACACTGAAGCTTTCTTT.

The J gene is TRBJ1-6, the V gene TRBV5-1; D is unresolved. V dropped 5 bases and J dropped 1 base, with 16 bases sitting between them. Germline assignment: CDR1 SGHRS and CDR2 YFSETQ. CDR3 length equals 17 residues. The CDR3 loop is CASSEALGGSYNSPLHF. The CDR3 DNA is TGCGCCAGCAGTGAAGCCCTGGGAGGTTCCTATAATTCACCCCTCCACTTT.

J is TRBJ1-1 and V is TRBV10-2, with D perhaps matching TRBD1 (6 bases). The CDR3 extends over 14 amino acids. Germline V gene data show CDR1 as WSHSY and CDR2 as SAAADI. Trimming left V 6 bases short and J 1 base short, with 12 bases between. CDR3 protein: CASSGPQGNTEAFF. The CDR3 DNA reads TGCGCCAGCAGCGGACCACAGGGGAACACTGAAGCTTTCTTT.

This clone appeared once. The chain links TRBV7-2 to TRBJ2-5, with D perhaps TRBD2 (6 bases). In germline, CDR1 is SGHTA, CDR2 FQGNSA. V lost 7 bases and J lost 1, with 13 bases in between. The CDR3 runs 14 residues. CDR3 sequence (DNA): TGTGCCAGCAACTTTTTGGGGGGCCAAGAGACCCAGTACTTC. The encoded protein is CASNFLGGQETQYF.

This chain connects TRBV29-1 to TRBJ2-1, with D tentatively TRBD2 (5 bases). Trimming pared 6 bases from V and 0 bases from J, leaving 9 bases between. CDR1 is SQVTM, CDR2 ANQGSEA, per germline. The CDR3 runs to 13 residues. In nucleotides, the CDR3 is TGCAGCGTCACTGGGAGCTCCTACAATGAGCAGTTCTTC. Protein: CSVTGSSYNEQFF.

This clone appeared a few times. This chain joins TRBV27 and TRBJ2-1; 12 bases align to TRBD2. V shed 3 bases, J shed 7 bases, and the junction held 4 bases outside the gene matches. CDR3 length equals 15 residues. CDR1 is MNHEY and CDR2 is SMNVEV in the germline V gene (reference sequence). The CDR3 loop reads CASSLSGLAGNEQFF. The CDR3 DNA follows: TGTGCCAGCAGTTTGTCTGGACTAGCGGGGAATGAGCAGTTCTTC.

This clone has just a few counts. This chain joins TRBV5-1 and TRBJ1-6, with 11 bases matching TRBD1. The J segment lost 6 bases and the V segment lost 4 bases, leaving 3 bases of the junction unmatched. The CDR3 extends over 15 amino acids. Germline CDR1 and CDR2: SGHRS and YFSETQ. The CDR3, as DNA: TGCGCCAGCAGCGGACAGGGGGCTGGTAATTCACCCCTCCACTTT. Its translation: CASSGQGAGNSPLHF.